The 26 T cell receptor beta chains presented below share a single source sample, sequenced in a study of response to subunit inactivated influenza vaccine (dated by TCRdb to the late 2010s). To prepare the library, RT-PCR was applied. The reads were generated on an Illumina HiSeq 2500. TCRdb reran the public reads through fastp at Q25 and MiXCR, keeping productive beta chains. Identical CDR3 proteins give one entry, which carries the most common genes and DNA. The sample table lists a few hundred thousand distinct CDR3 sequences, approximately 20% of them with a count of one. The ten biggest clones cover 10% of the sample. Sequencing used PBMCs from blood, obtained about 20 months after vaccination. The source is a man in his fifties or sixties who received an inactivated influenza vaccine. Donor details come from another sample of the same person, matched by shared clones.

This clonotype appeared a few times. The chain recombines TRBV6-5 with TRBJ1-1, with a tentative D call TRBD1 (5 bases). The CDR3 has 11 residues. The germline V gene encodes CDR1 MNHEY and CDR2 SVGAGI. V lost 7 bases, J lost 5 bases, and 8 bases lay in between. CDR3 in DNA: TGTGCCAGCACCGGGGGTACTGAAGCTTTCTTT. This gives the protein CASTGGTEAFF.

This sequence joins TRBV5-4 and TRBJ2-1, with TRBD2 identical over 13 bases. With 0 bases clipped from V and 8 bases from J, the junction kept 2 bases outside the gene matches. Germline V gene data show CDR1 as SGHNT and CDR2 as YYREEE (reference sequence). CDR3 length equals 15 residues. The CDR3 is CASSLVLAGGDEQFF. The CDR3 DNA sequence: TGTGCCAGCAGCTTGGTACTAGCGGGAGGGGATGAGCAGTTCTTC. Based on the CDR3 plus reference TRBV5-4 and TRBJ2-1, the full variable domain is ETGVTQSPTHLIKTRGQQVTLRCSSQSGHNTVSWYQQALGQGPQFIFQYYREEENGRGNFPPRFSGLQFPNYSSELNVNALELDDSALYLCASSLVLAGGDEQFFGPGTRLTVL.

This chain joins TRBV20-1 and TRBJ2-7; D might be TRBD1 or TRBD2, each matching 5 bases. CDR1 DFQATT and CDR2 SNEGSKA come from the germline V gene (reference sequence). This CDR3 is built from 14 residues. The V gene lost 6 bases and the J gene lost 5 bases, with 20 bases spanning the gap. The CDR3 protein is CSASELGTADEQYF. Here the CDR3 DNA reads TGCAGTGCCTCAGAGTTGGGGACGGCGGACGAGCAGTACTTC.

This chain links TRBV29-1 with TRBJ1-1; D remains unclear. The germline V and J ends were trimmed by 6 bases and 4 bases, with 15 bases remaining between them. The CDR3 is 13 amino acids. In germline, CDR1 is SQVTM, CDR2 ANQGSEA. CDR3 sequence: CSVSSTMSTEAFF. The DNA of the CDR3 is TGCAGCGTCTCCTCGACAATGTCCACTGAAGCTTTCTTT. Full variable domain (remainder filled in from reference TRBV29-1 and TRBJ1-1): SAVISQKPSRDICQRGTSLTIQCQVDSQVTMMFWYRQQPGQSLTLIATANQGSEATYESGFVIDKFPISRPNLTFSTLTVSNMSPEDSSIYLCSVSSTMSTEAFFGQGTRLTVV.

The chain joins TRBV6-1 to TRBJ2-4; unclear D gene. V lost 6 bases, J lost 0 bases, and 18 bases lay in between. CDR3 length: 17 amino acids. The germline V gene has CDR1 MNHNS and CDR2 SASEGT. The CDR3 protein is CASRAQGSDLAKNIQYF. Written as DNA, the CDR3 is TGTGCCAGCAGGGCCCAAGGCTCCGATTTAGCCAAAAACATTCAGTACTTC.

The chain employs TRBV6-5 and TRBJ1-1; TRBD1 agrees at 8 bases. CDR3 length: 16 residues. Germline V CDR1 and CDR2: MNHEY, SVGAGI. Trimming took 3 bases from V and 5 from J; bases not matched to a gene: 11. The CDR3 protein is CASSYLQGARRTEAFF. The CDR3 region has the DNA TGTGCCAGCAGTTATCTCCAGGGGGCGAGGAGGACTGAAGCTTTCTTT.

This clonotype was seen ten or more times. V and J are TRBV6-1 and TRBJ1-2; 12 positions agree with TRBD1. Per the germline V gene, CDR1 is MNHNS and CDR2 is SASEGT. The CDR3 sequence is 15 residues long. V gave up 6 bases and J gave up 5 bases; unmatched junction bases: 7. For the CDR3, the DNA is TGTGCCAGCAGGATTCCGGGACAGGGGGCTTATGGCTACACCTTC. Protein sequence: CASRIPGQGAYGYTF.

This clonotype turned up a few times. CDR3 bases: TGTGCCAGCAGCCAAGATAGGGGGACTCAAGAGACCCAGTACTTC. Translating it yields CASSQDRGTQETQYF. The chain carries TRBV4-2 and TRBJ2-5; either TRBD1 or TRBD2 may supply D (6 bases each). Trimming took 0 bases from V and 2 from J, leaving 10 bases between them. This CDR3 is 15 amino acids long. Germline-derived CDR1 and CDR2 are LGHNA and YNFKEQ.

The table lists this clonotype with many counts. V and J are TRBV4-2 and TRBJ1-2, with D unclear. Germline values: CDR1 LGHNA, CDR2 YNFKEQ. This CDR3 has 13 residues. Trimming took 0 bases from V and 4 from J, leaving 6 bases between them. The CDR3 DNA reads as TGTGCCAGCAGCCAAGAGAGCGGCTATGGCTACACCTTC. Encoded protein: CASSQESGYGYTF.

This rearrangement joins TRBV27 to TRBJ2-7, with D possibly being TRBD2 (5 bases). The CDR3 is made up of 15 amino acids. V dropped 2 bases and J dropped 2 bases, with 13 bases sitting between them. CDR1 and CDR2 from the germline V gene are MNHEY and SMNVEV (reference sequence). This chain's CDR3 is CASSLRGPITYEQYF. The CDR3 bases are TGTGCCAGCAGTTTACGCGGGCCCATTACCTACGAGCAGTACTTC.

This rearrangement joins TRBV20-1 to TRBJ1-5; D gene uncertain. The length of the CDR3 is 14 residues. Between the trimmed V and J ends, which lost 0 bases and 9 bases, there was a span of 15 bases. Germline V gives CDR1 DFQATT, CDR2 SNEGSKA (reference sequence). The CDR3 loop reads CSAREPSTGGPQHF. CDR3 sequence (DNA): TGCAGTGCTAGAGAACCGTCGACCGGAGGGCCCCAGCATTTT.

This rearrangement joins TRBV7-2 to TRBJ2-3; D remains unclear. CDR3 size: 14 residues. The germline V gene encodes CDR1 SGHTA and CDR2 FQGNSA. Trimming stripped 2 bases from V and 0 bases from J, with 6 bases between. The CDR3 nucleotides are TGTGCCAGCAGCTTAATAGGCAGCACAGATACGCAGTATTTT. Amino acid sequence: CASSLIGSTDTQYF. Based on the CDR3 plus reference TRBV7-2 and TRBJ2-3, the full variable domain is GAGVSQSPSNKVTEKGKDVELRCDPISGHTALYWYRQSLGQGLEFLIYFQGNSAPDKSGLPSDRFSAERTGGSVSTLTIQRTQQEDSAVYLCASSLIGSTDTQYFGPGTRLTVL.

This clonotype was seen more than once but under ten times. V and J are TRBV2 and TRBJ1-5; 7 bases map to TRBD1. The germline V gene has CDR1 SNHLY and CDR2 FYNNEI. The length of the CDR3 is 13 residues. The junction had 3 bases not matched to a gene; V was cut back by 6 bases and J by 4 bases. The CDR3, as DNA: TGTGCCAGCAGGGGGGACAGTAATCAGCCCCAGCATTTT. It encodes CASRGDSNQPQHF. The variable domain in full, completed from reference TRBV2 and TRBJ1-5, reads EPEVTQTPSHQVTQMGQEVILRCVPISNHLYFYWYRQILGQKVEFLVSFYNNEISEKSEIFDDQFSVERPDGSNFTLKIRSTKLEDSAMYFCASRGDSNQPQHFGDGTRLSIL.

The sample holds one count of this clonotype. CDR3 loop: CASSPLAGGHQEAFF. The CDR3 region has the DNA TGTGCCAGCAGCCCCCTCGCCGGGGGGCATCAGGAAGCTTTCTTT. The chain carries TRBV4-2 and TRBJ1-1, with D perhaps TRBD1 (6 bases). From germline, CDR1 is LGHNA and CDR2 YNFKEQ. V was trimmed by 4 bases and J by 8 bases, leaving 20 bases between them. CDR3 length: 15 amino acids.

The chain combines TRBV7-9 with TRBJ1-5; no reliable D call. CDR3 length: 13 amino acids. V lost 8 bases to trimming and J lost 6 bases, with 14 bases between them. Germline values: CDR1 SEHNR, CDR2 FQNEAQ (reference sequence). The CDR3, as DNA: TGTGCCAGCGTCCGGGAATTAGGTCAGCCCCAGCATTTT. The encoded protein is CASVRELGQPQHF. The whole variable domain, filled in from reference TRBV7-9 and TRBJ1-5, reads DTGVSQNPRHKITKRGQNVTFRCDPISEHNRLYWYRQTLGQGPEFLTYFQNEAQLEKSRLLSDRFSAERPKGSFSTLEIQRTEQGDSAMYLCASVRELGQPQHFGDGTRLSIL.

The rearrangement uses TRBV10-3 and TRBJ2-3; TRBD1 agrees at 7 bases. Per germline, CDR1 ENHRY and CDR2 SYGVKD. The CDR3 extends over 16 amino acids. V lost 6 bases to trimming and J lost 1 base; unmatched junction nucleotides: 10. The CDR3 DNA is TGTGCCATCAGCCTCGGACAGGTTCTCCGCACAGATACGCAGTATTTT. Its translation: CAISLGQVLRTDTQYF.

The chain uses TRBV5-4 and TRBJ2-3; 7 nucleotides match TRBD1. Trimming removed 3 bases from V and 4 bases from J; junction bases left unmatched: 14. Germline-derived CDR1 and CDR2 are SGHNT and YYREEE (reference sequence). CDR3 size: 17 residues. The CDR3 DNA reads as TGTGCCAGCAGCTCAGTCCGGCAGGGGGTTATCTCAGATACGCAGTATTTT. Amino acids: CASSSVRQGVISDTQYF.

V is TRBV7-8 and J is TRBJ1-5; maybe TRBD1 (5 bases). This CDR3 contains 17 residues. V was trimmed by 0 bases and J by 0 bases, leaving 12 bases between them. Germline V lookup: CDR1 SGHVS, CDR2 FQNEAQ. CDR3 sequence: CASSLAERGDSNQPQHF. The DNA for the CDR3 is TGTGCCAGCAGCTTAGCGGAGAGGGGCGATAGCAATCAGCCCCAGCATTTT.

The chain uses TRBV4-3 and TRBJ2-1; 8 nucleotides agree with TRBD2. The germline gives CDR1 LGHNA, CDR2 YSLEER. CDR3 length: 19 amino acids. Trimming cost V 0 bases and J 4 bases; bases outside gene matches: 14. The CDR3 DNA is TGCGCCAGCAGCCAAGACCGTTATAGCGGGATATTTGGATACAATGAGCAGTTCTTC. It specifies CASSQDRYSGIFGYNEQFF.

The CDR3 protein is CASRGRTGTEAFF. The DNA of the CDR3 is TGCGCCAGCAGGGGTCGGACCGGCACTGAAGCTTTCTTT. This chain joins TRBV5-1 and TRBJ1-1; D not resolved. Trimming took off 5 bases at V and 4 bases at J, with 12 bases between the two ends. The germline gives CDR1 SGHRS, CDR2 YFSETQ. The length of the CDR3 is 13 residues.

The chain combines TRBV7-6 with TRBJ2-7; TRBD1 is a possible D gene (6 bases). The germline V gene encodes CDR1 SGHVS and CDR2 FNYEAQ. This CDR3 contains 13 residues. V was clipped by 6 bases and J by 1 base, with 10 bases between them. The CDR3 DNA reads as TGTGCCAGCAGACCTACAGGGTCCTACGAGCAGTACTTC. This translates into CASRPTGSYEQYF.

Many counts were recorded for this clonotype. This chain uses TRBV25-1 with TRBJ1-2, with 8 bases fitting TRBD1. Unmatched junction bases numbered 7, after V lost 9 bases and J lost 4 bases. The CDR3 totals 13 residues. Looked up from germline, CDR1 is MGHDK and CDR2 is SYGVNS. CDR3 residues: CARPPGGFYGYTF. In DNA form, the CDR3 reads TGTGCCAGGCCTCCAGGGGGCTTCTATGGCTACACCTTC.

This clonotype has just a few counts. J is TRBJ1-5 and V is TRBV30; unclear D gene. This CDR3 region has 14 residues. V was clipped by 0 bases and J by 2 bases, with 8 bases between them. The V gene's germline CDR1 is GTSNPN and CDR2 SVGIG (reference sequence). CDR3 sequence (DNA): TGTGCCTGGAGTGTTTCGGTGGGCAATCAGCCCCAGCATTTT. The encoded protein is CAWSVSVGNQPQHF.

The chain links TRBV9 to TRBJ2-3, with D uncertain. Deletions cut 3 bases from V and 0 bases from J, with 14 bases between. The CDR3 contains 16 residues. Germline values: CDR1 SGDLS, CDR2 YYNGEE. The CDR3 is CASSEFATRSTDTQYF. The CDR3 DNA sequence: TGTGCCAGCAGCGAATTTGCGACCCGGAGCACAGATACGCAGTATTTT.

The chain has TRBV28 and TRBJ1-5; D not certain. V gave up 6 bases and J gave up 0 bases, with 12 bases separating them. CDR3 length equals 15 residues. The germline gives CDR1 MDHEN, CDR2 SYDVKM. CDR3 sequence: CASRLMGNSNQPQHF. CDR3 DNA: TGTGCCAGCAGGTTGATGGGTAATAGCAATCAGCCCCAGCATTTT.

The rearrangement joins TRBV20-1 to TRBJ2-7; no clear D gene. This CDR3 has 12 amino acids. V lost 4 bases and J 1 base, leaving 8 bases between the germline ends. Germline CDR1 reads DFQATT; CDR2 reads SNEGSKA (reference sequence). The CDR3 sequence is CSATPTSYEQYF. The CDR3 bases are TGCAGTGCTACCCCGACTTCCTACGAGCAGTACTTC.